This TCR beta chain was recorded in a study of blood T cells in healthy people across ages (dated by TCRdb to about 2015). Broadly, across the study: Template switching captured roughly one uniquely barcoded TCR beta cDNA molecule per two T cells in model experiments. Using the same blood draw, the study looked at two additional independent replicas of 1 million unique cDNA reads for two donors, one aged 18 to 30 and the other aged 80 or older. Using deep sequencing normalized with unique cDNA molecular identifiers, the study measured how TCR beta repertoire diversity changes with age. Donors of different ages were randomly distributed across sequencing lanes to avoid experimental bias. The donors were divided into four age groups: young (average around 17 years), middle-aged (approximately 42), aged (approximately 64) and long-lived (around 87). Study-level results and caveats: Compared with the aged group, more naive CD4+ T cells, fewer expanded clones and increased TCR diversity were shown by the long-lived group, suggesting age selection. Because donor CMV infection status was unknown, age-related changes in expanded clonotypes were potentially confounded. Estimates of total diversity based on one million sequenced T cells were regarded as lower bounds and as underestimates. Observed TCR beta diversity per million T cells fell roughly linearly with age, and a significant reduction was already apparent by age around 36. Because profiling used bulk unsorted PBMCs, naive and antigen-experienced compartments could not be compared conclusively. A strong correlation was found between observed TCR beta diversity and the percentage of naive T cells measured by flow cytometry.

Libraries were built with 5' RACE. A second PCR of roughly 7 to 11 cycles was performed with a sample-barcoded 5' primer and a J-beta primer mix. Each TCR beta cDNA molecule received a unique molecular identifier from a template-switch 5' adaptor carrying 12 random nucleotides. Each sample yielded at least 2.5 million CDR3-containing paired-end reads. First-strand cDNA was synthesized from all RNA with the Mint cDNA synthesis kit, primed by a TRBC-specific oligonucleotide. Following uracil-DNA glycosylase treatment, all cDNA underwent a first 18-cycle PCR with the universal primers M1SS and BC2_uni_R. In the authors' own workflow: Normalization of each sample was performed by random selection of 1 million high-quality reads, each carrying a distinct molecular identifier. Instead of being binned into consensus sequences, reads that shared molecular identifiers were thrown out. MiTCR, run with a Q25 quality threshold and the strictest error-elimination algorithm, handled CDR3 identification, clonotype clustering and error correction. Lower-bound total TCR beta diversity was estimated with a nonparametric unseen species model using Euler transformation. Starting from the raw public reads, TCRdb applied fastp trimming at Q25, assembled clones with MiXCR and retained in-frame beta chains. Entries that share a CDR3 protein sequence are merged under the most common genes and DNA. TCRdb, rather than the study authors, made the V and J calls. The sample records over 1,500,000 distinct CDR3 sequences, roughly 43% of which are singletons. Clones ranked in the top ten supply under 30% of the sample.

Comments on this clonotype: There is no known antigen for this receptor. Base qualities are missing; no much larger clone stands one base away.

The CDR3 contains 17 residues, cysteine and phenylalanine counted. The retained sequence is limited to the CDR3, 51 bases, with the frame set at the first base. V loses 0 bases of germline sequence and J loses 2 bases, and the interval between the two ends is 15 bases. According to the germline V gene, CDR1 reads LGHNA and CDR2 reads YSLEER. The donors were a few dozen Caucasian individuals from Russia, aged 6 to 90 years, who were systemically healthy. Ten milliliters of peripheral blood were drawn from each donor into EDTA-treated Vacutainer tubes. Ficoll-Paque density-gradient centrifugation was used to isolate PBMCs, with at least 6.5 million per sample. Total RNA, at least 6 micrograms per sample, was extracted from PBMCs with Trizol reagent. For every donor, an aliquot of PBMCs went through flow cytometry to measure the percentages of naive CD45RAhigh/CD27high T cells.

This TCR was sampled from a human donor in good health. The chain was built from TRBV4-3 and TRBJ2-3, with the D gene possibly TRBD1 or TRBD2, each one fitting 5 bases. Material: blood. The CDR3 protein is CASSQDRGAGITDTQYF. The nucleotide sequence is TGCGCCAGCAGCCAAGATCGAGGGGCAGGGATCACAGATACGCAGTATTTT.